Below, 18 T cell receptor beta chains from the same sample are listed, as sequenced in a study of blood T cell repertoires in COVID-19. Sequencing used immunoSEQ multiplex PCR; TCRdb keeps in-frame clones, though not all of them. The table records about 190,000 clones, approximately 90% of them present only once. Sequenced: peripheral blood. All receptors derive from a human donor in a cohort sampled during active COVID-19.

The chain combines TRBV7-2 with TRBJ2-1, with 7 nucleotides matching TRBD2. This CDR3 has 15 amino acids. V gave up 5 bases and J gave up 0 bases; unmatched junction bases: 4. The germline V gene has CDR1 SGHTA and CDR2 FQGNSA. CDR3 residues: CASSRQRDSYNEQFF. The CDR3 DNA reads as TGTGCCAGCAGCCGTCAGCGGGACTCCTACAATGAGCAGTTCTTC.

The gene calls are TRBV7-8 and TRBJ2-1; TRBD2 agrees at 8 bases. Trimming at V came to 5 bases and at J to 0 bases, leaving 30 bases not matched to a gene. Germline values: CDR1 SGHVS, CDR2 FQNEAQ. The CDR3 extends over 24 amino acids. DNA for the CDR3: TGTGCCAGCAGCCCGACCGGGACTAGAGTTGTAGGGAGGCGGGGAACGAGCTCCTACAATGAGCAGTTCTTC. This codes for CASSPTGTRVVGRRGTSSYNEQFF.

In nucleotides, the CDR3 is TGTGCCTGGAGTACCCCTGGAGGTCTGAATTCACCCCTCCACTTT. Encoded protein: CAWSTPGGLNSPLHF. The chain uses TRBV30 and TRBJ1-6, with D unclear. Trimming removed 2 bases at V and 7 bases at J, with 15 bases between. The CDR3 is 15 amino acids. Germline lookup yields CDR1 GTSNPN and CDR2 SVGIG (reference sequence).

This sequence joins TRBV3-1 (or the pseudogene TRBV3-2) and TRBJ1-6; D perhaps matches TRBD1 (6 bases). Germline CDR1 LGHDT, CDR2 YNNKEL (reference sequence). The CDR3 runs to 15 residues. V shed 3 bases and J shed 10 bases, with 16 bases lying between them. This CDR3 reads CASSHEQGVGSPLHF. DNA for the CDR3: TGTGCCAGCAGCCACGAACAGGGTGTAGGCTCACCCCTCCACTTT.

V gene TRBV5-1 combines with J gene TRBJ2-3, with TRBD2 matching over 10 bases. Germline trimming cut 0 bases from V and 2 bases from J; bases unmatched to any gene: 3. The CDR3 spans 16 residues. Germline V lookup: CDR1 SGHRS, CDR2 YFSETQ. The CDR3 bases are TGCGCCAGCAGCTTGGCAGGGACTAGCGTCACAGATACGCAGTATTTT. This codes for CASSLAGTSVTDTQYF.

Here the CDR3 DNA reads TGTGCCACCGCACCAGCGCTTACTAACTATGGCTACACCTTC. Amino acid sequence: CATAPALTNYGYTF. The gene calls are TRBV27 and TRBJ1-2; no definite D call. The CDR3 contains 14 residues. From germline, CDR1 is MNHEY and CDR2 SMNVEV (reference sequence). Trimming took 10 bases from V and 0 from J, leaving 15 bases between them.

The chain's CDR3 is CASSLNGRDTDTQYF. For the CDR3, the DNA is TGTGCCAGCAGCTTAAATGGTCGGGATACAGATACGCAGTATTTT. The genes are TRBV11-2 and TRBJ2-3, with a weak D call TRBD2 (5 bases). V was cut by 2 bases and J by 3 bases, with 12 bases left in between. CDR1 and CDR2 from the germline V gene are SGHAT and FQNNGV. The CDR3 loop spans 15 amino acids.

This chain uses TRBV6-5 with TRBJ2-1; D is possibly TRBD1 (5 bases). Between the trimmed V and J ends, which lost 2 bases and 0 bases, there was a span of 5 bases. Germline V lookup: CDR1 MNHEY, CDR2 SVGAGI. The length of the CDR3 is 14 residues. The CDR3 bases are TGTGCCAGCAGTTACGACAGCTCCTACAATGAGCAGTTCTTC. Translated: CASSYDSSYNEQFF.

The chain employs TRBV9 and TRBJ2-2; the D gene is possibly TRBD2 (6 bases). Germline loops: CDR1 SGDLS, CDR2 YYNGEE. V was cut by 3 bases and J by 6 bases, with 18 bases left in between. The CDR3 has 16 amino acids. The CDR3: CASSEGLLSLPGELFF. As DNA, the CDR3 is TGTGCCAGCAGCGAGGGACTTCTTTCTCTCCCCGGGGAGCTGTTTTTT.

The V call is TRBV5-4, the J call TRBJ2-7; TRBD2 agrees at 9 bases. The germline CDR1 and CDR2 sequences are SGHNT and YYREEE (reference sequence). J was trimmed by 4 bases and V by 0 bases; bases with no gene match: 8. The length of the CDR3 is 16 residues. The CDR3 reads CASSLAPSGVAYEQYF. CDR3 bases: TGTGCCAGCAGCTTGGCCCCTAGCGGGGTGGCGTACGAGCAGTACTTC.

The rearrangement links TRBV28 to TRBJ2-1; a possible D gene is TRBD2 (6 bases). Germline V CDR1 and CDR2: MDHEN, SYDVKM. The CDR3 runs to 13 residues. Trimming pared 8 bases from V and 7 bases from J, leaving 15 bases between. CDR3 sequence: CASQRGTPNEQFF. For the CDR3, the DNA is TGTGCCAGCCAGAGAGGGACTCCTAATGAGCAGTTCTTC.

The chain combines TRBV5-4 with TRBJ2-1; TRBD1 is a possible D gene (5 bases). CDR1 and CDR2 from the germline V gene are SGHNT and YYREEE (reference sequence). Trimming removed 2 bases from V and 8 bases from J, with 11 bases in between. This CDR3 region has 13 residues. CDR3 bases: TGTGCCAGCAGCTTACCCCCAGGGTATGAGCAGTTCTTC. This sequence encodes CASSLPPGYEQFF.

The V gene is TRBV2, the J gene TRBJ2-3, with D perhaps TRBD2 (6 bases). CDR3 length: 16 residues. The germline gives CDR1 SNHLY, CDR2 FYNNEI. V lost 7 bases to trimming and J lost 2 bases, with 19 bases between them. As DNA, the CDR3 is TGTGCCAGCACCGGGACTTATACGACCGCCACAGATACGCAGTATTTT. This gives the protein CASTGTYTTATDTQYF.

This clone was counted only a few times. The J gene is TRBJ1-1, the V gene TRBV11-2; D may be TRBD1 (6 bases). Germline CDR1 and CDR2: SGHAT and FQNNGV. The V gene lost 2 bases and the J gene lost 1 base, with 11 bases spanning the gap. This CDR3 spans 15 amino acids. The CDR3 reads CASSLSRGGNTEAFF. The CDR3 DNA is TGTGCCAGCAGCTTAAGCAGGGGCGGGAACACTGAAGCTTTCTTT.

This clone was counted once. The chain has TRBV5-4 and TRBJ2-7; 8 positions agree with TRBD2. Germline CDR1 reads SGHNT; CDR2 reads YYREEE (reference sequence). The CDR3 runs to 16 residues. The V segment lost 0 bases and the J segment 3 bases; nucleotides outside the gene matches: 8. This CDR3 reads CASSLARTSGLYEQYF. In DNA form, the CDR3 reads TGTGCCAGCAGCTTGGCCAGAACTAGCGGTCTCTACGAGCAGTACTTC.

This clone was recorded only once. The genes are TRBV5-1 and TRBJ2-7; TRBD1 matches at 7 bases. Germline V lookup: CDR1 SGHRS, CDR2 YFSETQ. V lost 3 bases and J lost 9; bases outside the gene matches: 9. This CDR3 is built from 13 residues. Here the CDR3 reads CASSSDRVERQYF. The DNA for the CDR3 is TGCGCCAGCAGCTCTGACAGGGTCGAAAGGCAGTACTTC.

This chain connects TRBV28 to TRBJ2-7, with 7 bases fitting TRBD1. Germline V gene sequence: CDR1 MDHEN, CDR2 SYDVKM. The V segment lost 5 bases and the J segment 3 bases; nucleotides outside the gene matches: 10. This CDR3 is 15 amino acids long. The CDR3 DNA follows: TGTGCCAGCAGTCCCACCGGGACAGTCCTCTACGAGCAGTACTTC. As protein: CASSPTGTVLYEQYF.

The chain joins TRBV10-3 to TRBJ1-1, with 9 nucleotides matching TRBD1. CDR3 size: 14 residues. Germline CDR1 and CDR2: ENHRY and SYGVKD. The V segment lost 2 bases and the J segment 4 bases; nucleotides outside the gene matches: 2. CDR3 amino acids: CAISELQGATEAFF. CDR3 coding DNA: TGTGCCATCAGTGAGCTACAGGGGGCCACTGAAGCTTTCTTT.